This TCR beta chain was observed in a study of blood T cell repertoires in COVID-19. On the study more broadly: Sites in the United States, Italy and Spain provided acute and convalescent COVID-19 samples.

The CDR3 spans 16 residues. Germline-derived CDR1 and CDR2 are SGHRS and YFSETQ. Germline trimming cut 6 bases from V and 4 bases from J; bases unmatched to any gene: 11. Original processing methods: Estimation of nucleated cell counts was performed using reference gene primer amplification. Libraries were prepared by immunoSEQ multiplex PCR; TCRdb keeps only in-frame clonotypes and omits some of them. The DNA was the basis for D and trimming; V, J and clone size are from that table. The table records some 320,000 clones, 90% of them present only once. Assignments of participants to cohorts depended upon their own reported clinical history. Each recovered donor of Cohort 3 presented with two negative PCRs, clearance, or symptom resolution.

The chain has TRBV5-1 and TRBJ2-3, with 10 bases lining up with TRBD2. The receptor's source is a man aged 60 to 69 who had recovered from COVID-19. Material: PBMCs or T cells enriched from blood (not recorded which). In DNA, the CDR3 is TGCGCCAGCAAAGACCTTATAGCGGGAGGCCCAGATACGCAGTATTTT. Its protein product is CASKDLIAGGPDTQYF.